This is a list of T cell receptor beta chains from one sample in a study of a mutant IDH1 vaccine in newly diagnosed glioma. No antigen is known for these receptors. Assay: immunoSEQ multiplex PCR; the TCRdb copy retains only in-frame clones and omits some. The sample holds tens of thousands of clones, 80% seen once. The source material was PBMCs, sampled from a glioma patient whose treatment included an IDH1 peptide vaccine. The receptors stem from a man aged 40-49 years with glioma. CDR3s include the opening cysteine and the closing phenylalanine or tryptophan. D genes are given only for firm matches. Size tells how often a clone was seen (once, few, many) or the class of an expanded clone, and some rows leave it out.

V	J	D	size	CDR3	DNA
TRBV2	TRBJ1-1	-	-	CASSDQQNTEAFF	TGTGCCAGCAGTGACCAGCAGAACACTGAAGCTTTCTTT
TRBV9	TRBJ1-1	-	-	CASARGVGGEAFF	TGTGCCAGCGCCCGGGGAGTGGGCGGCGAAGCTTTCTTT
TRBV6-1	TRBJ2-1	TRBD1	-	CASSGQGPYNEQFF	TGTGCCAGCAGCGGACAGGGTCCCTACAATGAGCAGTTCTTC
TRBV7-9	TRBJ1-6	TRBD1	-	CASSRTGSSSPLHF	TGTGCCAGCAGCCGGACAGGTTCTTCTTCACCCCTCCACTTT
TRBV5-1	TRBJ2-2	-	-	CASSSIPQGSGELFF	TGCGCCAGCAGCTCGATCCCCCAGGGGTCCGGGGAGCTGTTTTTT
TRBV5-6	TRBJ1-2	-	-	CASSLAGHYGYTF	TGTGCCAGCAGCTTGGCAGGACACTATGGCTACACCTTC
TRBV6-1	TRBJ1-2	-	-	CASSEWTLGVNYGYTF	TGTGCCAGCAGTGAATGGACCCTGGGGGTAAACTATGGCTACACCTTC
TRBV5-1	TRBJ1-3	-	-	CASSLGQASGNTIYF	TGCGCCAGCAGCTTGGGACAGGCCTCTGGAAACACCATATATTTT
TRBV29-1	TRBJ2-5	-	-	CSASRAGQETQYF	TGCAGCGCTTCCCGGGCAGGGCAAGAGACCCAGTACTTC
TRBV5-1	TRBJ1-1	-	few	CASSRQGVVNTEAFF	TGCGCCAGCAGCAGGCAGGGAGTGGTGAACACTGAAGCTTTCTTT
TRBV19	TRBJ2-7	-	-	CASSIQRSSYEQYF	TGTGCCAGTAGTATCCAACGTAGCTCCTACGAGCAGTACTTC
TRBV19	TRBJ1-6	-	few	CASSGSSVGDSPLHF	TGTGCCAGTAGCGGCTCCAGTGTCGGGGATTCACCCCTCCACTTT
TRBV18	TRBJ2-7	-	-	CASSSSNSYEQYF	TGTGCCAGCTCATCTAGCAACTCCTACGAGCAGTACTTC
TRBV7-9	TRBJ1-2	-	-	CASSRPQGDGYTF	TGTGCCAGCAGCCGACCCCAGGGAGACGGCTACACCTTC
TRBV9	TRBJ1-1	-	-	CASSVDGNTEAFF	TGTGCCAGCAGCGTTGACGGGAACACTGAAGCTTTCTTT
TRBV5-1	TRBJ1-6	-	few	CASSLAQERSPLHF	TGCGCCAGCAGCTTGGCCCAGGAGCGCTCACCCCTCCACTTT
TRBV7-9	TRBJ2-5	-	-	CASSLSGQLQETQYF	TGTGCCAGCAGCTTAAGTGGGCAGCTACAAGAGACCCAGTACTTC
TRBV5-4	TRBJ2-7	-	-	CASSSRPLLSYEQYF	TGTGCCAGCAGCTCCCGGCCCCTACTCTCCTACGAGCAGTACTTC
TRBV29-1	TRBJ2-7	-	-	CSAKDQTGSYEQYF	TGCAGCGCTAAAGACCAGACGGGGTCCTACGAGCAGTACTTC
TRBV5-1	TRBJ2-5	-	once	CASSGAAGFAQYF	TGCGCCAGCTCGGGGGCGGCGGGTTTCGCCCAGTACTTC
TRBV4-1	TRBJ2-7	TRBD1	-	CASSQASGQGAYEQYF	TGCGCCAGCAGCCAAGCTTCGGGACAGGGGGCTTACGAGCAGTACTTC
TRBV5-1	TRBJ1-6	-	-	CASSLEGGAYNSPLHF	TGCGCCAGCAGCTTGGAAGGAGGGGCCTATAATTCACCCCTCCACTTT
TRBV27	TRBJ1-2	-	-	CASSLSSNYGYTF	TGTGCCAGCAGTTTATCGTCCAATTATGGCTACACCTTC
TRBV2	TRBJ2-7	-	-	CASSARVNLYEQYF	TGTGCCAGCAGTGCCAGGGTTAACCTCTACGAGCAGTACTTC
TRBV6-5	TRBJ1-2	-	-	CASTDGGGVYGYTF	TGTGCCAGCACCGACGGGGGAGGGGTCTATGGCTACACCTTC
TRBV29-1	TRBJ1-1	TRBD1	-	CSVRTGLAEAFF	TGCAGCGTCCGGACAGGGCTTGCTGAAGCTTTCTTT
TRBV6-9	TRBJ1-5	-	-	CASLQPQHF	TGTGCCAGCCTCCAGCCCCAGCATTTT
TRBV4-1	TRBJ2-7	TRBD1	-	CASSQRTGAYEQYF	TGCGCCAGCAGCCAAAGGACAGGGGCGTACGAGCAGTACTTC
TRBV5-1	TRBJ2-7	TRBD2	once	CASSFGTSGEQYF	TGCGCCAGCAGCTTTGGGACTAGCGGCGAGCAGTACTTC
TRBV14	TRBJ2-1	TRBD2	-	CASSQPELAGGLVEQFF	TGTGCCAGCAGCCAACCCGAACTAGCGGGGGGGTTGGTTGAGCAGTTCTTC
TRBV9	TRBJ2-1	TRBD2	once	CASSVASGAYNEQFF	TGTGCCAGCAGCGTAGCTAGCGGGGCCTACAATGAGCAGTTCTTC
TRBV19	TRBJ2-1	TRBD2	-	CASSIQLAGYNEQFF	TGTGCCAGTAGTATACAGCTAGCGGGGTACAATGAGCAGTTCTTC
TRBV2	TRBJ1-3	-	-	CASSDETASGNTIYF	TGTGCCAGCAGTGATGAGACAGCCTCTGGAAACACCATATATTTT
TRBV5-4	TRBJ2-7	-	-	CASSWGYEQYF	TGTGCCAGCAGCTGGGGCTACGAGCAGTACTTC
TRBV2	TRBJ2-7	-	-	CASSDRAIYEQYF	TGTGCCAGCAGTGACAGGGCAATCTACGAGCAGTACTTC
TRBV19	TRBJ1-5	TRBD1	few	CASSIGEGQGVHQPQHF	TGTGCCAGTAGTATAGGGGAAGGACAGGGGGTTCATCAGCCCCAGCATTTT
TRBV12-2	TRBJ1-6	-	-	CASRPQTGAGNSPLHF	TGTGCAAGTCGCCCCCAGACAGGGGCAGGAAATTCACCCCTCCACTTT
TRBV2	TRBJ2-1	-	-	CASSGGGGLYNEQFF	TGTGCCAGCAGTGGTGGCGGGGGCCTCTACAATGAGCAGTTCTTC
TRBV25-1	TRBJ1-4	-	-	CASSEWAPDRNEKLFF	TGTGCCAGCAGTGAATGGGCACCTGACAGGAATGAAAAACTGTTTTTT
TRBV4-1	TRBJ1-4	-	-	CASSQAQVATNEKLFF	TGCGCCAGCAGCCAAGCCCAAGTCGCAACTAATGAAAAACTGTTTTTT
TRBV27	TRBJ1-5	-	-	CASSFPGELGILSNQPQHF	TGTGCCAGCAGTTTCCCCGGCGAGCTAGGGATTCTTAGCAATCAGCCCCAGCATTTT
TRBV19	TRBJ1-1	-	-	CASGIRNTEAFF	TGTGCCAGCGGAATTCGGAACACTGAAGCTTTCTTT
TRBV5-6	TRBJ1-6	TRBD1	few	CASSSRQGSVNSPLHF	TGTGCCAGCAGCTCTAGACAGGGGAGCGTAAATTCACCCCTCCACTTT
TRBV2	TRBJ2-1	TRBD2	-	CASSEGAGGSDEQFF	TGTGCCAGCAGTGAGGGAGCGGGGGGTTCTGATGAGCAGTTCTTC
TRBV9	TRBJ1-4	TRBD1	-	CASSERQGLQLGNEKLFF	TGTGCCAGCAGCGAGAGACAGGGGTTACAACTCGGTAATGAAAAACTGTTTTTT
TRBV5-6	TRBJ1-2	-	-	CASSLYRRSDGYTF	TGTGCCAGCAGCTTGTATAGGAGATCGGATGGCTACACCTTC
TRBV7-8	TRBJ1-1	TRBD1	-	CASSSGQGLNTEAFF	TGTGCCAGCAGCTCGGGACAGGGGTTGAACACTGAAGCTTTCTTT
TRBV4-1	TRBJ1-2	-	-	CASSPKTGERGYTF	TGCGCCAGCAGCCCAAAGACGGGGGAGAGGGGCTACACCTTC
TRBV30	TRBJ1-5	-	-	CAWAGGGNQPQHF	TGTGCCTGGGCTGGGGGAGGCAATCAGCCCCAGCATTTT
TRBV19	TRBJ2-4	-	-	CASMIAGAKNIQYF	TGTGCCAGTATGATCGCGGGGGCCAAAAACATTCAGTACTTC